Following are 4 T cell receptor beta chains from one sample sequenced in a study of tumor-infiltrating lymphocytes in oesophageal squamous cell carcinoma. TCRdb redid the calling of the PCR reads with MiXCR, one entry per CDR3 protein. The repertoire has tens of thousands of distinct CDR3 sequences, about 35% of them found once; the top ten carry around 10%. Sequences were obtained from esophageal tumor tissue. The receptors were gathered from a male donor with esophageal squamous cell carcinoma.

This clonotype was counted many times. The chain joins TRBV7-9 to TRBJ2-1, with 7 nucleotides matching TRBD2. Trimming at V came to 5 bases and at J to 7 bases, leaving 17 bases not matched to a gene. The germline V gene has CDR1 SEHNR and CDR2 FQNEAQ (reference sequence). CDR3 length: 17 residues. The CDR3 spells CASSAYGTTDEKNEQFF. CDR3 in DNA: TGTGCCAGCAGCGCTTACGGGACTACGGACGAGAAGAATGAGCAGTTCTTC.

This clonotype occurred many times. This chain joins TRBV6-1 and TRBJ2-7, with no clear D. This CDR3 has 11 residues. The V gene's germline CDR1 is MNHNS and CDR2 SASEGT. V was clipped by 7 bases and J by 2 bases, with 6 bases between them. CDR3 protein: CASKAAYEQYF. The CDR3 DNA is TGTGCCAGCAAGGCGGCCTACGAGCAGTACTTC.

The CDR3 DNA follows: TGTGCCAGCAGCCCGACTAGCGGGGCCAATGAGCAGTTCTTC. As protein: CASSPTSGANEQFF. The rearrangement links TRBV7-3 to TRBJ2-1; 11 positions match TRBD2. Germline trimming cut 5 bases from V and 6 bases from J; bases unmatched to any gene: 3. Per the germline V gene, CDR1 is SGHTA and CDR2 is FQGTGA. The length of the CDR3 is 14 residues.

This clonotype is labeled medium-sized. This chain links TRBV12-5 with TRBJ2-6; D call uncertain. Germline CDR1 LGHNT, CDR2 FRNRAP. V gave up 7 bases and J gave up 0 bases, with 4 bases separating them. The CDR3 is made up of 13 amino acids. In nucleotides, the CDR3 is TGTGCTAGTGCCCCCTCTGGGGCCAACGTCCTGACTTTC. This translates into CASAPSGANVLTF.